This T cell receptor beta chain stems from a study of T cells in Graves' hyperthyroidism and ophthalmopathy. Amplification of TCR beta CDR3 regions was performed using RNA transcripts as template. TCR CDR3 regions were first amplified by RT-PCR with HTBI primers. TCRdb reanalysed the multiplex PCR reads using MiXCR and keeps one entry per CDR3 protein. The repertoire holds approximately 870,000 distinct CDR3 sequences, with 38% as singletons. The table lists this clonotype with a few counts. As yet, its antigen is unknown. Each 10 ml fresh peripheral blood draw supplied the PBMCs. Germline CDR1 is MNHNS and CDR2 is SASEGT. The V gene end was trimmed by 8 bases and the J gene end by 0 bases; junction bases not matched to a gene: 5. The CDR3 sequence is 14 residues long. Overall study findings and caveats: The majority of expanded thyroid clonotypes above 0.001 also appeared in blood. In simple terms, a model built on 13 V-J features told ophthalmopathy apart from stable hyperthyroidism. In validation, the model predicted ophthalmopathy. These predictions came a median 6.5 months before onset.

The chain has TRBV6-1 and TRBJ1-1; 8 positions match TRBD1. The source material was blood. The sequence was collected from a young man with Graves' hyperthyroidism. The CDR3 DNA sequence: TGTGCCAGCGACAGGGGACGAATGAACACTGAAGCTTTCTTT. It is translated as CASDRGRMNTEAFF.